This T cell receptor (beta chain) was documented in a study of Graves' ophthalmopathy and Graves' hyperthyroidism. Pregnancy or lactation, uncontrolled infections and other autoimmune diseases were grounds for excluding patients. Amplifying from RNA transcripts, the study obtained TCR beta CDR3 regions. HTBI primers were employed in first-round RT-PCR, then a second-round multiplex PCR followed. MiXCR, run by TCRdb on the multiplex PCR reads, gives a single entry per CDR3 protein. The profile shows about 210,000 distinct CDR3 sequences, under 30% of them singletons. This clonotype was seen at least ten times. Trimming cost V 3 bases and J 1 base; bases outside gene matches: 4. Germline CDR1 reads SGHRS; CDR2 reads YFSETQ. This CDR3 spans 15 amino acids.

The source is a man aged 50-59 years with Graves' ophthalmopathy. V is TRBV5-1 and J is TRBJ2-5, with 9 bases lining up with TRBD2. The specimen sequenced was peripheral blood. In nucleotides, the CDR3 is TGCGCCAGCAGCTATAGCGGGGGAGCCCAAGAGACCCAGTACTTC. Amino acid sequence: CASSYSGGAQETQYF. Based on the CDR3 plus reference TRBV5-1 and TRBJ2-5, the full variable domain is KAGVTQTPRYLIKTRGQQVTLSCSPISGHRSVSWYQQTPGQGLQFLFEYFSETQRNKGNFPGRFSGRQFSNSRSEMNVSTLELGDSALYLCASSYSGGAQETQYFGPGTRLLVL.